The clone carrying this T cell receptor beta chain was seen more than once but under ten times. Its target is unknown. The CDR3 sequence is 15 residues long. Trimming left V 2 bases short and J 6 bases short, with 15 bases between. The germline gives CDR1 SGHDT, CDR2 YYEEEE. All sequencing subjects had displayed CD8+CD57+ cell expansion on flow cytometry. Every one of the patients had aplastic anemia (severe, acquired). At blood sampling, none of the patients had yet received therapy. The entry originates in a study of CD8+CD57+ T cells in acquired aplastic anemia. Across the whole study: Across the sorted CD4+ and CD8+ cells, DNA amounts averaged 3.2 ug. The study's findings and limits: A significant difference in CD8+ Simpson's diversity between patients and controls was not found.

Profiling of TCR beta VDJ combinations and CDR3 sequences used genomic DNA as template. TCRdb recomputed calls from the reads with MiXCR, one row per CDR3 protein. The sample includes fewer than 200,000 distinct CDR3 sequences, roughly 48% of them seen just once. Sequencing was done on a sample of sorted CD4+, CD8+, or CD8+CD57+ T cells (not recorded which) from PBMCs. This chain uses TRBV5-6 with TRBJ1-3; D is ambiguous. The sequence came from a human donor with aplastic anemia. DNA of the CDR3: TGTGCCAGCAGCTTTGTATGGCAGAATGAAAACACCATATATTTT. Translating gives CASSFVWQNENTIYF.